The T cell receptor (beta chain) described here comes from a study of cytomegalovirus exposure and HLA in healthy donors. PCR primers comprised 60 Vbeta and 13 Jbeta primers. TCRdb's table, derived via immunoSEQ multiplex PCR, lists solely in-frame clones and lacks some. The sample has approximately 120,000 clones; the top ten hold roughly 2%. There are 13 residues in the CDR3. The V segment lost 8 bases and the J segment 5 bases; nucleotides outside the gene matches: 3. Germline V CDR1 and CDR2: SNHLY, FYNNEI. The material sequenced was PBMCs. This rearrangement joins TRBV2 to TRBJ2-4; 10 bases fit TRBD1. This sequence was found in a woman in her fifties or sixties in good health and CMV-seronegative. In DNA form, the CDR3 reads TGTGCCAGCCAGACAGGGGGCCAAAACATTCAGTACTTC. Amino acid sequence: CASQTGGQNIQYF.